Listed below are T cell receptor beta chains from one sample, sequenced in a study of T cell repertoires in cytomegalovirus infection. TCRdb reprocessed the reads via MiXCR and lists one record per CDR3 protein. The sample lists roughly 80,000 distinct CDR3 sequences, roughly a quarter occurring once. No antigen has been identified for these receptors. This specimen consisted of CD8+ T cells from cultured PBMCs, obtained from culture after CMV antigen stimulation. The receptors were gathered from a human donor in good health (CMV status not recorded). Some clones in this sample may be carry-over from other donors' samples. CDR3s include the opening cysteine and the closing phenylalanine or tryptophan. The order of the fields is D gene, clone size, V gene, CDR3 length, J gene, CDR3 DNA, CDR3 protein. The D gene is left open where the match is weak. For some rows the clone size is stated as once, few or many, or as a class when expanded; others skip it.

d_call: TRBD1; clone_size: -; v_call: TRBV7-4; cdr3_length: 15; j_call: TRBJ2-7; cdr3_nt: TGTGCCAGCAGCTCATCCGGGACAGGGCTAGACGAGCAGTACTTC; cdr3_aa: CASSSSGTGLDEQYF
d_call: -; clone_size: many; v_call: TRBV7-2; cdr3_length: 15; j_call: TRBJ2-7; cdr3_nt: TGTGCCAGCAGGGATATCACAGCGTCCTCCTACGAGCAGTACTTC; cdr3_aa: CASRDITASSYEQYF
d_call: TRBD2; clone_size: few; v_call: TRBV6-1; cdr3_length: 14; j_call: TRBJ2-7; cdr3_nt: TGTGCCAGCACGGGGCTAGCGGGAGCCGACGAGCAGTACTTC; cdr3_aa: CASTGLAGADEQYF
d_call: -; clone_size: -; v_call: TRBV27; cdr3_length: 15; j_call: TRBJ1-1; cdr3_nt: TGTGCCAGCAGTTTGGATAGGGGGGGTAGGGCTGAAGCTTTCTTT; cdr3_aa: CASSLDRGGRAEAFF
d_call: -; clone_size: few; v_call: TRBV7-9; cdr3_length: 13; j_call: TRBJ2-3; cdr3_nt: TGTGCCAGCAGCGGGACATCCACAGATACGCAGTATTTT; cdr3_aa: CASSGTSTDTQYF
d_call: -; clone_size: -; v_call: TRBV4-1; cdr3_length: 17; j_call: TRBJ1-1; cdr3_nt: TGCGCCAGCAGCCAAGTCGGGCAGGGGACATTGAACACTGAAGCTTTCTTT; cdr3_aa: CASSQVGQGTLNTEAFF
d_call: -; clone_size: -; v_call: TRBV6-5; cdr3_length: 15; j_call: TRBJ2-7; cdr3_nt: TGTGCCAGCAGTTACTACAGTCGGAGCTCCTACGAGCAGTACTTC; cdr3_aa: CASSYYSRSSYEQYF
d_call: -; clone_size: few; v_call: TRBV30; cdr3_length: 12; j_call: TRBJ2-7; cdr3_nt: TGTGCCTGGAGTGTAGCTGGCTACGAGCAGTACTTC; cdr3_aa: CAWSVAGYEQYF
d_call: TRBD1; clone_size: few; v_call: TRBV27; cdr3_length: 15; j_call: TRBJ2-7; cdr3_nt: TGTGCCAGCAGTTTATCTTGGACAGGAGTCTACGAGCAGTACTTC; cdr3_aa: CASSLSWTGVYEQYF
d_call: TRBD1; clone_size: few; v_call: TRBV7-6; cdr3_length: 14; j_call: TRBJ2-5; cdr3_nt: TGTGCCAGCAGCTCGGACAGGGGCCAAGAGACCCAGTACTTC; cdr3_aa: CASSSDRGQETQYF
d_call: -; clone_size: few; v_call: TRBV2; cdr3_length: 15; j_call: TRBJ2-1; cdr3_nt: TGTGCCAGCAGGAAAGGGAGCGGCAATCTCTCGGAGCAGTTCTTC; cdr3_aa: CASRKGSGNLSEQFF